The 5 T cell receptor beta chains listed next were all sequenced from one sample in a study of T cells in Graves' hyperthyroidism and ophthalmopathy. Template material for amplifying TCR beta CDR3 regions consisted of RNA transcripts. HTBI primers were used for first-round RT-PCR of the TCR CDR3. TCRdb reanalysed the multiplex PCR reads using MiXCR and keeps one entry per CDR3 protein. The profile shows about 560,000 distinct CDR3 sequences, 15% to 19% of them singletons. Sequences were obtained from blood. These TCRs come from a woman in her 30s with Graves' hyperthyroidism.

This clonotype was observed a single time. The chain couples TRBV2 to TRBJ2-7, with a possible D match to TRBD2 (6 bases). CDR3 size: 14 residues. V was trimmed by 5 bases and J by 3 bases, leaving 14 bases between them. Germline CDR1 is SNHLY and CDR2 is FYNNEI. The CDR3 spells CASSNSGGRYEQYF. CDR3 sequence (DNA): TGTGCCAGCAGTAATTCAGGAGGGCGCTACGAGCAGTACTTC.

The sample holds many counts of this clonotype. V gene TRBV7-2 combines with J gene TRBJ2-1, with D perhaps matching TRBD2 (7 bases). CDR3 length: 17 amino acids. Germline loops: CDR1 SGHTA, CDR2 FQGNSA. Trimming left V 2 bases short and J 4 bases short, with 18 bases between. Here the CDR3 reads CASSLKGGGSFYNEQFF. CDR3 nucleotides: TGTGCCAGCAGCTTAAAGGGGGGGGGCTCTTTTTACAATGAGCAGTTCTTC.

V and J are TRBV13 and TRBJ2-2; 12 nucleotides line up with TRBD2. Germline CDR1 PRHDT, CDR2 FYEKMQ (reference sequence). There are 18 residues in the CDR3. V gave up 5 bases and J gave up 3 bases; unmatched junction bases: 10. For the CDR3, the DNA is TGTGCCAGCAGCGCCCGACTAGCGGGAGCTTGGGACACCGGGGAGCTGTTTTTT. As protein: CASSARLAGAWDTGELFF.

The rearrangement uses TRBV7-6 and TRBJ2-3; TRBD2 might be the D (5 bases). Trimming left V 7 bases short and J 4 bases short, with 18 bases between. Germline CDR1 is SGHVS and CDR2 is FNYEAQ. CDR3 length equals 15 residues. CDR3 sequence (DNA): TGTGCCAGCACCTCCCTCGGGATGGAGGCAGATACGCAGTATTTT. Its protein is CASTSLGMEADTQYF.

This clonotype came up many times. The chain couples TRBV5-1 to TRBJ2-1; the match to TRBD2 covers 10 bases. The CDR3 has 17 amino acids. Germline V lookup: CDR1 SGHRS, CDR2 YFSETQ. The V segment lost 2 bases and the J segment 3 bases; nucleotides outside the gene matches: 8. CDR3 sequence: CASSFGSSGRGYNEQFF. DNA for the CDR3: TGCGCCAGCAGCTTTGGGTCTAGCGGGAGAGGCTACAATGAGCAGTTCTTC.